Below, one TCR beta chain is given with its context. The clone's antigen remains unknown. No much larger clonotype is one base removed from it; base qualities were not supplied. TCRbeta CDR3 regions were amplified from genomic DNA using the immunoSEQ Assay, a bias-controlled multiplex PCR. Per the source publication's procedure: Within the assay, amplification of reference gene primers was used to estimate how many nucleated cells each sample contained. To quantify the absolute abundance of each unique TCRbeta CDR3 rearrangement, sequence reads were collapsed and filtered. Productive Simpson clonality was computed per sample as the square root of Simpson's diversity index over productive rearrangements. What TCRdb holds here is the immuneACCESS table cut down to in-frame rearrangements. Part of the clones is not present; checked against another copy, under half of the missing clones reflect an unresolved V gene, and the others are unexplained. V, J and clone size derive from that table, while D and trimming were established from the DNA sequence. This sample lists a few hundred thousand clones; roughly 86% were detected once. About 2.5% of the sample lies in the top ten.

Whole blood was collected in K2EDTA tubes by collaborating institutions according to the institutions' own protocols. Collaborator samples were shipped for TCRbeta analysis as frozen whole blood, isolated PBMCs, or DNA extracted from either sample type. This record belongs to a study of blood T cell repertoires in COVID-19 (TCRdb year 2020). At the level of the whole study: The collaborator samples originated in the United States, Italy and Spain and spanned the acute and convalescent phases of COVID-19. The prospective study material was composed of cDNA or gDNA derived from T cells, B-cell-depleted T cells, or PBMCs. Subjects who had been exposed to COVID-19, were actively infected with it, or had recovered from it provided the deeply sampled blood TCRbeta repertoires that made up the dataset. The repertoires were released in a freely available public database intended as a resource for research on the immune response to SARS-CoV-2. The samples were drawn from two sources: the first 160 participants of the ongoing ImmuneRACE study, and 1,200 or so subjects contributed by 6 global collaborators. The sample metadata nearly always contained a de-identified subject ID, COVID-19 status, age in years and sex. Where HLA class I and class II types were available, the types were taken from metadata supplied by the sample provider, not from assay-based typing. Results and caveats for the whole study, not just this receptor: The quantity of clinical and demographic metadata differed by source and by participant and was supplied without curation.

V was cut back by 4 bases and J by 2 bases, leaving a gap of 6 bases between them. The CDR3 numbers 12 residues from cysteine through phenylalanine. The kept DNA is CDR3 alone, 36 bases in frame from the first base. Taken from the germline V gene, the CDR1 and CDR2 loops are MNHEY and SVGEGT. The source is a woman aged 50 to 65 with acute or convalescent COVID-19. The specimen sequenced was peripheral blood. This sequence uses TRBV6-2 or TRBV6-3 and TRBJ2-7; the D region possibly corresponds to TRBD2 (6 bases align). The DNA reads TGTGCCAGCAGTTCTAGCGCCTACGAGCAGTACTTC. It is translated as CASSSSAYEQYF.